Each of the 23 T cell receptor beta chains below was sequenced from the same sample in a study of cytomegalovirus exposure and HLA in healthy donors. PCR was performed using 60 Vbeta and 13 Jbeta primers. This table comes from immunoSEQ multiplex PCR, and its TCRdb copy is limited to in-frame clones, with some not included. The data contain 140,000 to 150,000 clones, 80% to 85% of them singletons. The specimen sequenced was PBMCs. Every receptor here comes from a male donor in good health and CMV-seronegative.

The chain has TRBV6-1 and TRBJ1-4; 9 bases line up with TRBD1. CDR3 length equals 15 residues. Germline V gene sequence: CDR1 MNHNS, CDR2 SASEGT. Trimming cost V 5 bases and J 3 bases; bases outside gene matches: 4. CDR3 region: CASSSGTGSNEKLFF. DNA for the CDR3: TGTGCCAGCAGTTCCGGGACAGGGTCTAATGAAAAACTGTTTTTT.

To note about this clone: An end of the junction does not agree with germline; a read error may underlie this. The V call is TRBV7-7, the J call TRBJ2-2; the match to TRBD1 covers 11 bases. Per the germline V gene, CDR1 is SSHAT and CDR2 is FNYEAQ (reference sequence). CDR3 length: 15 residues. CDR3 nucleotides: TGTGCTAGCAGCGAGGACAGGGGGCCTGTCGGGGAGCTGTTTTTT. This translates into CASSEDRGPVGELFF.

This clone was counted only a few times. The chain has TRBV4-1 and TRBJ2-7; TRBD2 matches at 13 bases. The CDR3 covers 17 residues. V shed 6 bases, J shed 4 bases, and the junction held 12 bases outside the gene matches. CDR1 and CDR2 (germline): MGHRA, YSYEKL. The CDR3 DNA reads as TGCGCCAGCAGACTAGCGGGAGGGCCAGAGTTGGGGTACGAGCAGTACTTC. Translation: CASRLAGGPELGYEQYF.

The table lists this clone with a few counts. The chain is built from TRBV7-9 and TRBJ1-5; 7 bases map to TRBD1. Germline CDR1 SEHNR, CDR2 FQNEAQ (reference sequence). The CDR3 contains 15 residues. The trim removed 6 bases at V and 2 bases at J, leaving 7 bases unmatched. CDR3 coding DNA: TGTGCCAGCAGTCGGACAGGAGTGGGCAATCAGCCCCAGCATTTT. Translating gives CASSRTGVGNQPQHF.

This clone was observed a few times. The chain links TRBV4-3 to TRBJ2-5, with 10 bases fitting TRBD2. The germline V gene has CDR1 LGHNA and CDR2 YSLEER. The CDR3 totals 16 residues. With 1 base clipped from V and 5 bases from J, the junction kept 7 bases outside the gene matches. As DNA, the CDR3 is TGCGCCAGCAGCCAAGGGACTAGCGGAAGAACGGAGACCCAGTACTTC. Translated: CASSQGTSGRTETQYF.

This clone was seen a handful of times. J is TRBJ1-5 and V is TRBV28; TRBD1 agrees at 12 bases. CDR1 and CDR2 from the germline V gene are MDHEN and SYDVKM. CDR3 length: 17 amino acids. Germline trimming cut 2 bases from V and 3 bases from J; bases unmatched to any gene: 5. The CDR3 DNA is TGTGCCAGCAGTTTAGCCGGGACAGGGGGCCTCAATCAGCCCCAGCATTTT. This sequence encodes CASSLAGTGGLNQPQHF.

This rearrangement joins TRBV5-1 to TRBJ2-5; TRBD1 aligns across 8 bases. Germline loops: CDR1 SGHRS, CDR2 YFSETQ. With 4 bases clipped from V and 5 bases from J, the junction kept 10 bases outside the gene matches. This CDR3 comprises 15 residues. In DNA, the CDR3 is TGCGCCAGCAGCCGCCCGGACAGGGTACACGAGACCCAGTACTTC. Residues: CASSRPDRVHETQYF.

This clone occurred once. The chain couples TRBV19 to TRBJ2-7, with TRBD1 matching over 9 bases. Germline loops: CDR1 LNHDA, CDR2 SQIVND (reference sequence). The CDR3 is 15 residues long. Trimming removed 8 bases from V and 1 base from J; junction bases left unmatched: 9. CDR3 sequence reads: CASEEAGTGSYEQYF. The DNA of the CDR3 is TGTGCCAGTGAAGAAGCTGGGACAGGGTCCTACGAGCAGTACTTC.

For the CDR3, the DNA is TGCGCCAGCAGCCCCAAATCAGTAACAGATACGCAGTATTTT. It is translated as CASSPKSVTDTQYF. The chain joins TRBV4-3 to TRBJ2-3; D gene uncertain. The germline gives CDR1 LGHNA, CDR2 YSLEER. Trimming stripped 4 bases from V and 3 bases from J, with 11 bases between. The CDR3 is 14 residues long.

CDR3 sequence reads: CAWRRTPGYGYTF. For the CDR3, the DNA is TGTGCCTGGAGAAGGACTCCGGGCTATGGCTACACCTTC. The chain is built from TRBV30 and TRBJ1-2; the D is unclear. The CDR3 sequence is 13 residues long. The V and J ends lost 3 bases and 4 bases respectively, with 12 bases between them. CDR1 and CDR2 from the germline V gene are GTSNPN and SVGIG (reference sequence).

V and J are TRBV4-2 and TRBJ2-1; perhaps TRBD2 as D (5 bases). Germline V gene data show CDR1 as LGHNA and CDR2 as YNFKEQ. The CDR3 extends over 16 amino acids. V lost 3 bases, J lost 0 bases, and 12 bases lay in between. The CDR3 sequence is CASSQVGGRSYNEQFF. CDR3 nucleotides: TGTGCCAGCAGCCAGGTCGGCGGGCGCTCCTACAATGAGCAGTTCTTC.

V usage is TRBV15 and J usage is TRBJ2-1, with D uncertain. V lost 0 bases and J lost 0, with 12 bases in between. Germline V gene sequence: CDR1 LNHNV, CDR2 YYDKDF (reference sequence). The CDR3 spans 17 residues. The CDR3 DNA reads TGTGCCACCAGCAGAGAAGTAGGCGGTAGCTCCTACAATGAGCAGTTCTTC. Translation: CATSREVGGSSYNEQFF.

Comments on this clone: The same CDR3 arises from other DNA sequences in this sample as well. This chain connects TRBV27 to TRBJ1-6; D remains ambiguous. CDR3 length equals 14 residues. Germline values: CDR1 MNHEY, CDR2 SMNVEV (reference sequence). The V end lost 2 bases, the J end lost 5 bases, and 7 bases lay between the germline ends. This CDR3 is CASSLGQDNSPLHF. The DNA of the CDR3 is TGTGCCAGCAGTTTAGGGCAGGATAATTCACCCCTCCACTTT.

The rearrangement uses TRBV27 and TRBJ1-1; no firm D call. V lost 6 bases, J lost 0 bases, and 8 bases lay in between. CDR3 length: 13 amino acids. CDR1 is MNHEY and CDR2 is SMNVEV in the germline V gene (reference sequence). CDR3 sequence: CASSRGLNTEAFF. CDR3 DNA: TGTGCCAGCAGCCGAGGGCTGAACACTGAAGCTTTCTTT.

The chain is built from TRBV4-3 and TRBJ2-2; 10 nucleotides match TRBD2. The J segment lost 5 bases and the V segment lost 1 base, leaving 4 bases of the junction unmatched. Germline lookup yields CDR1 LGHNA and CDR2 YSLEER. The CDR3 is 16 residues long. DNA of the CDR3: TGCGCCAGCAGCCAAGGGCTAGCGGGAGAGACCGGGGAGCTGTTTTTT. Translation: CASSQGLAGETGELFF.

The chain has TRBV5-1 and TRBJ2-7, with 7 positions matching TRBD2. Germline lookup yields CDR1 SGHRS and CDR2 YFSETQ. This CDR3 is 14 amino acids long. Unmatched junction bases numbered 5, after V lost 5 bases and J lost 0 bases. The CDR3 DNA reads TGCGCCAGCAGGGGTGGCGGGAGCTCCTACGAGCAGTACTTC. It translates to CASRGGGSSYEQYF.

The chain employs TRBV7-8 and TRBJ2-5; 7 nucleotides align to TRBD2. The DNA end favors TRBJ2-7, so the J call may be wrong. The germline CDR1 and CDR2 sequences are SGHVS and FQNEAQ. This CDR3 is built from 15 residues. The CDR3 nucleotides read TGTGCCAGCAGCTTAGTTAAGCGGGGACCGTACGAGCAGTACTTC. Translation gives CASSLVKRGPYEQYF.

The chain combines TRBV7-6 with TRBJ1-1; TRBD1 matches at 7 bases. CDR1 is SGHVS and CDR2 is FNYEAQ in the germline V gene. V lost 1 base and J lost 0; bases outside the gene matches: 14. The CDR3 extends over 19 amino acids. The CDR3 coding sequence is TGTGCCAGCAGCTTAGTGGGATTGGGACAGTCCATTATGAACACTGAAGCTTTCTTT. Translating it yields CASSLVGLGQSIMNTEAFF.

J is TRBJ2-7 and V is TRBV19, with D possibly matching TRBD1 (5 bases). CDR1 LNHDA and CDR2 SQIVND come from the germline V gene (reference sequence). The V gene lost 3 bases and the J gene lost 0 bases, with 6 bases spanning the gap. CDR3 length equals 13 residues. The CDR3 region has the DNA TGTGCCAGTAGTATCCAGGGCTCCTACGAGCAGTACTTC. Its protein is CASSIQGSYEQYF.

There are a few counts of this clone. This chain connects TRBV2 to TRBJ2-2; 7 bases map to TRBD1. The CDR3 covers 14 residues. The V gene end was trimmed by 6 bases and the J gene end by 0 bases; junction bases not matched to a gene: 1. Germline V gene data show CDR1 as SNHLY and CDR2 as FYNNEI. CDR3 bases: TGTGCCAGCAGCGGGACAGCGAACACCGGGGAGCTGTTTTTT. Protein product: CASSGTANTGELFF.

J is TRBJ1-1 and V is TRBV7-2; 9 nucleotides match TRBD1. The germline V gene has CDR1 SGHTA and CDR2 FQGNSA. The CDR3 loop spans 15 amino acids. V dropped 1 base and J dropped 5; count of bases not matched to a gene: 5. The CDR3 reads CASSLVGTGQTEAFF. CDR3 nucleotide sequence: TGTGCCAGCAGCTTAGTAGGGACAGGGCAGACTGAAGCTTTCTTT. Full variable domain (missing parts from reference TRBV7-2 and TRBJ1-1): GAGVSQSPSNKVTEKGKDVELRCDPISGHTALYWYRQSLGQGLEFLIYFQGNSAPDKSGLPSDRFSAERTGGSVSTLTIQRTQQEDSAVYLCASSLVGTGQTEAFFGQGTRLTVV.

The table lists this clone with a count of one. The chain couples TRBV5-4 to TRBJ2-7; 9 bases align to TRBD1. The CDR3 has 14 residues. Looked up from germline, CDR1 is SGHNT and CDR2 is YYREEE (reference sequence). Trimming took 2 bases from V and 7 from J; bases not matched to a gene: 7. CDR3 sequence reads: CASSFQQGAREQYF. In DNA, the CDR3 is TGTGCCAGCAGCTTTCAACAGGGGGCTCGGGAGCAGTACTTC. Filled out from reference TRBV5-4 and TRBJ2-7, the complete variable domain reads ETGVTQSPTHLIKTRGQQVTLRCSSQSGHNTVSWYQQALGQGPQFIFQYYREEENGRGNFPPRFSGLQFPNYSSELNVNALELDDSALYLCASSFQQGAREQYFGPGTRLTVT.

The chain has TRBV5-4 and TRBJ2-6; possibly TRBD1 for D (7 bases). Germline CDR1 reads SGHNT; CDR2 reads YYREEE (reference sequence). The CDR3 has 16 amino acids. Trimming pared 5 bases from V and 5 bases from J, leaving 17 bases between. CDR3: CASRPPGGNWANVLTF. The CDR3 nucleotides read TGTGCCAGCAGGCCCCCAGGGGGGAACTGGGCCAACGTCCTGACTTTC. Complete variable domain (other parts from reference TRBV5-4 and TRBJ2-6): ETGVTQSPTHLIKTRGQQVTLRCSSQSGHNTVSWYQQALGQGPQFIFQYYREEENGRGNFPPRFSGLQFPNYSSELNVNALELDDSALYLCASRPPGGNWANVLTFGAGSRLTVL.